These T cell receptor beta chains were read from a single sample in a study of blood T cell repertoires in COVID-19. Libraries were prepared by immunoSEQ multiplex PCR; TCRdb keeps only in-frame clonotypes and omits some of them. Of approximately 90,000 clones in the sample, around 85% were seen once. The material sequenced was peripheral blood. Receptors originate from a man between 65 and 85 years old with acute or convalescent COVID-19. Each CDR3 is given with its conserved first and last residue. A D gene is named only where the DNA matches it firmly. Clone size is given for some rows only: seen once, a few or many times, or a class if the clone is expanded.

TRBD1 TRBJ2-7 . TRBV10-3 CAISPGQGNTYEQYF TGTGCCATCAGTCCGGGACAGGGAAACACCTACGAGCAGTACTTC
TRBD1 TRBJ2-1 . TRBV5-1 CASSLGFGTGFGNEQFF TGCGCCAGCAGCTTGGGTTTCGGGACAGGGTTTGGTAATGAGCAGTTCTTC
. TRBJ2-4 . TRBV28 CASSSLLRLAKNIQYF TGTGCCAGCAGTTCACTCCTACGGTTAGCCAAAAACATTCAGTACTTC
TRBD1 TRBJ1-5 . TRBV3-1/TRBV3-2 CASSQVPGGQPQHF TGTGCCAGCAGCCAAGTGCCAGGGGGCCAGCCCCAGCATTTT
. TRBJ1-1 . TRBV28 CASSLSGNTEAFF TGTGCCAGCAGTTTATCGGGGAACACTGAAGCTTTCTTT
. TRBJ1-2 few TRBV3-1/TRBV3-2 CASSQTTGRSGYTF TGTGCCAGCAGCCAAACGACAGGTCGCTCGGGCTACACCTTC
. TRBJ2-3 . TRBV18 CASSPTTGSTDTQYF TGTGCCAGCTCACCTACCACAGGGAGCACAGATACGCAGTATTTT
TRBD2 TRBJ2-3 . TRBV7-3 CASSQGGRNTQYF TGTGCCAGCTCCCAGGGAGGGAGAAATACGCAGTATTTT
TRBD1 TRBJ1-1 . TRBV5-1 CASSPGTGGNTEAFF TGCGCCAGCAGCCCCGGGACAGGGGGGAACACTGAAGCTTTCTTT
. TRBJ2-7 . TRBV3-1/TRBV3-2 CASSPSWGHEQYF TGTGCCAGCAGCCCATCCTGGGGGCACGAGCAGTACTTC
TRBD1 TRBJ2-6 . TRBV19 CASIDRVSSGANVLTF TGTGCCAGTATAGACAGGGTGAGCTCTGGGGCCAACGTCCTGACTTTC
. TRBJ1-1 . TRBV2 CAAKGVGHLNTEAFF TGTGCCGCTAAAGGGGTCGGACACTTGAACACTGAAGCTTTCTTT
. TRBJ1-1 . TRBV11-2 CASSLVGHRTEAFF TGTGCCAGCAGCTTAGTGGGGCATAGGACTGAAGCTTTCTTT
. TRBJ1-6 . TRBV27 CASSLLSAYSPLHF TGTGCCAGCAGTTTACTATCCGCGTATTCACCCCTCCACTTT
. TRBJ2-1 . TRBV4-2 CASSQENAGEQFF TGTGCCAGCAGCCAAGAGAACGCTGGCGAGCAGTTCTTC
TRBD2 TRBJ2-3 . TRBV5-4 CASSPRRNSGGVTDTQYF TGTGCCAGCAGCCCGAGGCGAAATAGCGGGGGGGTGACAGATACGCAGTATTTT
TRBD1 TRBJ1-4 . TRBV5-4 CASSRTGSEKLFF TGTGCCAGCAGCAGGACAGGGAGTGAAAAACTGTTTTTT
TRBD1 TRBJ2-2 . TRBV24-1 CATSDPDRGETGELFF TGTGCCACCAGTGACCCGGACAGGGGTGAAACCGGGGAGCTGTTTTTT
. TRBJ1-5 . TRBV24-1 CATSDPLGGDSNQPQHF TGTGCCACCAGTGACCCCCTGGGGGGGGATAGCAATCAGCCCCAGCATTTT
. TRBJ2-1 . TRBV28 CASSLLAANNEQFF TGTGCCAGCAGTTTATTGGCGGCAAACAATGAGCAGTTCTTC
. TRBJ2-3 . TRBV6-5 CARIPGLRDTQYF TGTGCCAGAATTCCAGGCCTGCGTGATACGCAGTATTTT
. TRBJ2-2 . TRBV12-3/TRBV12-4 CASSSINTGELFF TGTGCCAGCAGCTCTATTAACACCGGGGAGCTGTTTTTT
TRBD1 TRBJ2-5 . TRBV11-3 CASSLGGTVQETQYF TGTGCCAGCAGCTTAGGAGGGACAGTTCAAGAGACCCAGTACTTC
. TRBJ2-2 . TRBV5-4 CASSPRGGLGTGELFF TGTGCCAGCAGCCCGAGGGGGGGATTGGGGACCGGGGAGCTGTTTTTT
. TRBJ1-1 . TRBV19 CASSPGWTEAFF TGTGCCAGTAGTCCAGGGTGGACTGAAGCTTTCTTT
. TRBJ1-1 . TRBV29-1 CSVERTEAFF TGCAGCGTTGAACGCACTGAAGCTTTCTTT
. TRBJ1-3 once TRBV7-9 CASSFGRLDTIYF TGTGCCAGCAGCTTTGGCAGGTTGGACACCATATATTTT
. TRBJ2-2 . TRBV6-5 CASSYFREGELFF TGTGCCAGCAGTTACTTCAGGGAAGGGGAGCTGTTTTTT
TRBD1 TRBJ1-1 . TRBV5-6 CASSSPGGSSEAFF TGTGCCAGCAGCTCTCCAGGGGGGAGCTCTGAAGCTTTCTTT
TRBD2 TRBJ2-5 . TRBV5-4 CASSPPGGGGGALKTQYF TGTGCCAGCAGCCCCCCCGGGGGGGGCGGGGGGGCCTTAAAGACCCAGTACTTC
TRBD1 TRBJ2-4 few TRBV19 CASRGQVAKNIQYF TGTGCCAGTAGAGGACAGGTAGCCAAAAACATTCAGTACTTC
TRBD1 TRBJ1-6 . TRBV5-6 CASSFEQGVNSPLHF TGTGCCAGCAGCTTCGAACAGGGGGTTAATTCACCCCTCCACTTT
. TRBJ2-1 . TRBV21-1 CASVVTRRGSYNEQFF TGTGCCAGCGTCGTCACCCGGAGGGGATCTTACAATGAGCAGTTCTTC
. TRBJ2-1 . TRBV3-1/TRBV3-2 CASSPGLYNEQFF TGTGCCAGCAGCCCGGGACTTTACAATGAGCAGTTCTTC
TRBD2 TRBJ2-2 . TRBV19 CASSTGTSGSFYNTGELFF TGTGCCAGTAGTACCGGGACTAGCGGGAGCTTTTATAACACCGGGGAGCTGTTTTTT
. TRBJ1-5 . TRBV6-5 CASSSRDNQPQHF TGTGCCAGCAGTAGCAGGGACAATCAGCCCCAGCATTTT
TRBD1 TRBJ2-5 . TRBV9 CASSPQGVFQETQYF TGTGCCAGCAGCCCCCAGGGGGTATTCCAAGAGACCCAGTACTTC
. TRBJ1-6 once TRBV19 CASTGGGNSPLHF TGTGCCAGTACCGGGGGAGGTAATTCACCCCTCCACTTT
TRBD2 TRBJ2-1 . TRBV6-5 CASSYRRGVNEQFF TGTGCCAGCAGTTACCGGCGGGGGGTTAATGAGCAGTTCTTC
. TRBJ1-2 . TRBV28 CASSSPVSGYTF TGTGCCAGCAGTTCACCCGTCAGTGGCTACACCTTC
. TRBJ2-4 . TRBV13 CASSLGRRGENIQYF TGTGCCAGCAGCCTAGGACGGCGGGGCGAAAACATTCAGTACTTC
. TRBJ2-7 . TRBV11-2 CASSLTALYEQYF TGTGCCAGCAGCTTGACAGCCCTCTACGAGCAGTACTTC
. TRBJ2-2 . TRBV5-4 CATSRQNTGELFF TGTGCCACCTCGAGACAGAACACCGGGGAGCTGTTTTTT
. TRBJ2-3 . TRBV3-1/TRBV3-2 CASSQGGDRTDTQYF TGTGCCAGCAGCCAAGGGGGGGACCGCACAGATACGCAGTATTTT
. TRBJ1-5 . TRBV3-1/TRBV3-2 CASSPRRVPPRPQHF TGTGCCAGCAGCCCACGGCGGGTGCCCCCGCGGCCCCAGCATTTT
TRBD1 TRBJ2-1 . TRBV7-3 CASSSQGALGNEQFF TGTGCCAGCAGTTCACAGGGGGCGCTGGGGAATGAGCAGTTCTTC
. TRBJ2-2 . TRBV5-1 CASSSGLVTGELFF TGCGCCAGCAGTTCAGGGTTGGTGACCGGGGAGCTGTTTTTT
TRBD2 TRBJ2-1 . TRBV11-3 CASSPRGGGDNEQFF TGTGCCAGCAGCCCCCGGGGGGGCGGAGACAATGAGCAGTTCTTC
. TRBJ2-5 . TRBV5-1 CASSLFTSSKETQYF TGCGCCAGCAGCTTGTTTACTAGCAGTAAAGAGACCCAGTACTTC
. TRBJ1-6 . TRBV25-1 CASSEWADNSPLHF TGTGCCAGCAGTGAATGGGCAGATAATTCACCCCTCCACTTT
TRBD1 TRBJ2-6 . TRBV2 CASSTGAGANVLTF TGTGCCAGCAGTACAGGGGCTGGGGCCAACGTCCTGACTTTC
. TRBJ2-2 . TRBV6-5 CASTMWTSAGELFF TGTGCCAGCACCATGTGGACATCGGCCGGGGAGCTGTTTTTT
. TRBJ2-2 . TRBV5-1 CASTGQSPNTGELFF TGCGCCAGCACTGGGCAGAGCCCGAACACCGGGGAGCTGTTTTTT
TRBD1 TRBJ1-2 . TRBV29-1 CSGRQGRDGYTF TGCAGCGGTAGACAGGGCCGCGATGGCTACACCTTC
. TRBJ1-3 few TRBV28 CASSSRTAGNTIYF TGTGCCAGCAGTAGCCGGACAGCTGGAAACACCATATATTTT
. TRBJ2-1 . TRBV3-1/TRBV3-2 CASRVDGSSYNEQFF TGTGCCAGCAGGGTCGACGGGAGCTCCTACAATGAGCAGTTCTTC
. TRBJ1-2 medium-sized TRBV3-1/TRBV3-2 CASSQESGGTHGYTF TGTGCCAGCAGCCAAGAGTCGGGCGGGACCCATGGCTACACCTTC
. TRBJ1-2 . TRBV19 CASSIDRSSYGYTF TGTGCCAGTAGTATAGATCGGAGTAGCTATGGCTACACCTTC
TRBD2 TRBJ2-1 few TRBV4-1 CATTGTNYNEQFF TGCGCCACTACCGGGACTAACTACAATGAGCAGTTCTTC